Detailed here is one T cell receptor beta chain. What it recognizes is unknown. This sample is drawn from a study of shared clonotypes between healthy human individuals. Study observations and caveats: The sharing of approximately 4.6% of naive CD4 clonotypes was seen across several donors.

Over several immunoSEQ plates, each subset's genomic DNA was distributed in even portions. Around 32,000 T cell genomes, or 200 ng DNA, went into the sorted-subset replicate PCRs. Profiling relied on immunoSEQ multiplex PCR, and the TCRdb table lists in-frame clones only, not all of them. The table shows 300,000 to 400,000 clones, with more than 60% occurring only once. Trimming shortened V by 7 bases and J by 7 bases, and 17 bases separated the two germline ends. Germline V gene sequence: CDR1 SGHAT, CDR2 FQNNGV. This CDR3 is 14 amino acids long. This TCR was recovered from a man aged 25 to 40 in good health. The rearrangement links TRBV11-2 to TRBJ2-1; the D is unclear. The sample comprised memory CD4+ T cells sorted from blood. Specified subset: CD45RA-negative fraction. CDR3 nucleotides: TGTGCCAGCACCCCGATCAGGCGGCTAAATGAGCAGTTCTTC. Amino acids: CASTPIRRLNEQFF. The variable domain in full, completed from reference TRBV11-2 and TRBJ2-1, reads EAGVAQSPRYKIIEKRQSVAFWCNPISGHATLYWYQQILGQGPKLLIQFQNNGVVDDSQLPKDRFSAERLKGVDSTLKIQPAKLEDSAVYLCASTPIRRLNEQFFGPGTRLTVL.